The present T cell receptor (beta chain) was sequenced within a study of cytomegalovirus exposure and HLA in healthy donors. Study-wide points: Later analysis placed DRB1 highest and HLA-C lowest in TCR association rates, which differed by HLA locus.

Of note for this clone: Its antigen is undetermined.

A multiplex PCR was run with 60 Vbeta primers and 13 Jbeta primers. Using immunoSEQ multiplex PCR, the repertoire was profiled, and TCRdb retains in-frame clones only, with some absent. The sample yields about 150,000 clones, 80% seen once. J lost 5 bases, V lost 2 bases, and 9 bases had no gene match. Germline-derived CDR1 and CDR2 are MNHNS and SASEGT. The CDR3 has 15 residues. The chain combines TRBV6-1 with TRBJ2-7, with 7 bases aligning to TRBD1. The specimen sequenced was PBMCs. The sequence was collected from a woman in her forties or fifties in good health and CMV-seropositive. The chain's CDR3 is CASSERGDRAHEQYF. The CDR3, as DNA: TGTGCCAGCAGTGAACGGGGTGACAGGGCACACGAGCAGTACTTC.